This paragraph reports one T cell receptor beta chain. What this receptor recognizes is not known. It has no much larger one-base neighbor in the sample; base qualities were not kept. This entry is derived from a study of CD8+ T cells in alopecia areata (dated by TCRdb to the late 2010s). Describing the broader study: Treated patients were enrolled in an open-label pilot trial of oral tofacitinib at 5 to 10 mg twice daily for moderate-to-severe alopecia areata. Patients stayed on tofacitinib for 6 to 18 months and then had 6 months of follow-up off drug so that delayed response and recurrence could be assessed. In both human patients and the C3H/HeJ mouse model, the study applied high-throughput TCRbeta sequencing to look at T cell clonal expansion in alopecia areata. On the human side, TCRbeta sequencing was run on scalp tissue and on sorted CD4+ and CD8+ peripheral blood T cells from healthy controls and from alopecia areata patients with either patchy or totalis/universalis disease. Patients on tofacitinib were biopsied at baseline and after 4 and 24 weeks of treatment, and several of the patients also had a later scalp biopsy. Scalp clonality was compared among normal scalp (n=4), patchy alopecia areata scalp (n=8), and alopecia totalis/universalis scalp (n=8). RNA was obtained with the PAXgene miRNA kit for fixed scalp, the miRNeasy kit for PBMCs, and the RNeasy kit for mouse skin. Amplification of TCRbeta CDR3 regions was done by immunoSEQ multiplex PCR using 35 Vbeta forward primers and 13 Jbeta reverse primers. The paper as a whole reports these results and caveats: Lesional scalp, especially in alopecia totalis/universalis, showed higher clonality and more expanded CD8+ clones than normal scalp, suggesting antigenic drive. Shared TCR sequences between patients were less evident than in mice, which may be partly attributable to HLA diversity in the patient population. Resident alphabeta T cells in normal human skin are also sequenced, complicating scalp TCR repertoire analysis, unlike mouse skin dominated by gammadelta T cells.

In the paper's terms, the time point label means: baseline before oral tofacitinib. Lesional scalp punch biopsies and peripheral blood were obtained from alopecia areata patients. PBMCs were separated by density centrifugation and stained for CD3, CD4 and CD8, after which CD4+ and CD8+ T cells were sorted on a FACSAria. For CDR1 and CDR2, the germline V gene lists LGHNA and YSLEER. Measured from the cysteine to the phenylalanine, the CDR3 is 14 residues long. The read is trimmed to its CDR3 DNA, 42 bases read in frame from base 1. V is pared back by 3 bases and J by 4 bases, with 13 bases lying between the germline termini. Library preparation used the immunoSEQ multiplex PCR assay. To provide template for TCR sequencing, every sample had RNA extracted and reverse transcribed into cDNA. SuperScript III was used to make first-strand cDNA, primed with a 2:1 mix of oligo-dT and random hexamers. A synthetic immune receptor repertoire was used to measure amplification bias, and any remaining bias was corrected computationally. As for the authors' bioinformatics: Raw reads were preprocessed to remove errors, and CDR3 was defined according to IMGT conventions as the region from the conserved cysteine to phenylalanine. Clonality was computed as 1 minus the Shannon entropy, with the entropy normalized by log2 of the number of productive unique TCRs. Scalp TCRbeta sequences were cross-referenced with sorted blood CD4 and CD8 repertoires so that the CD4 or CD8 identity of scalp clones could be inferred. As stored in TCRdb, this immuneACCESS dataset retains in-frame rearrangements with V and J assigned. A fraction of the clones does not appear; measured against another copy, unresolved V genes explain less than half of the discrepancy, and the remainder lacks a known reason. That table supplies the V and J calls and clone size; D and trimming were determined from the DNA. This sample holds hundreds of thousands of clones; approximately 61% were observed only once. In total, the top ten clones hold more than 0.95% of the sample.

This specimen was CD4+ T cells sorted from blood, taken at week 0. This chain is built from TRBV4-3 and TRBJ2-7; no confident D gene assignment can be made. The receptor was isolated from a human donor with alopecia areata. The CDR3 loop reads CASSQQVGPYEQYF. The DNA is as follows: TGCGCCAGCAGCCAGCAGGTCGGACCTTACGAGCAGTACTTC.